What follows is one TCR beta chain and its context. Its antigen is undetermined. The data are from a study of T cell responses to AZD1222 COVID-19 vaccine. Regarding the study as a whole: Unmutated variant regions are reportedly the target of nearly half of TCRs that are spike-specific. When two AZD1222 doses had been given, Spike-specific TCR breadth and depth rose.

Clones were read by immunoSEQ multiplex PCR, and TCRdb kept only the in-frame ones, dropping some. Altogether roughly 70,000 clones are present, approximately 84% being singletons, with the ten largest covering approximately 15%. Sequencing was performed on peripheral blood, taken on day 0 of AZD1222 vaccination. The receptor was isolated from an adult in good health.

As DNA, the CDR3 is TGTGCCAGTAAAGAAAGGTACAGCTATGGCTACACCTTC. As protein: CASKERYSYGYTF. The chain uses TRBV19 and TRBJ1-2, with unresolved D. Trimming stripped 7 bases from V and 4 bases from J, with 13 bases between. There are 13 residues in the CDR3. Germline V gene sequence: CDR1 LNHDA, CDR2 SQIVND (reference sequence).